What follows are 20 T cell receptor beta chains derived from one specimen sequenced in a study of identifying expanded T cells in peripheral blood. The data were produced by immunoSEQ multiplex PCR, yet TCRdb's version contains in-frame clones alone and is incomplete. The sample lists under 100,000 clones, 70% to 90% occurring once. Sequencing was performed on blood. These receptor sequences come from a person aged 18-70 years in good health.

This chain joins TRBV7-8 and TRBJ2-7; a possible D gene is TRBD1 (6 bases). CDR3 length equals 15 residues. Between the trimmed V and J ends, which lost 3 bases and 5 bases, there was a span of 17 bases. The germline V gene encodes CDR1 SGHVS and CDR2 FQNEAQ. The CDR3 coding sequence is TGTGCCAGCAGCTTGAGGACAGTCACGACCCACGAGCAGTACTTC. This encodes CASSLRTVTTHEQYF. Drawing the rest from reference TRBV7-8 and TRBJ2-7, the complete variable domain is GAGVSQSPRYKVAKRGQDVALRCDPISGHVSLFWYQQALGQGPEFLTYFQNEAQLDKSGLPSDRFFAERPEGSVSTLKIQRTQQEDSAVYLCASSLRTVTTHEQYFGPGTRLTVT.

This chain connects TRBV4-2 to TRBJ2-2; TRBD1 agrees at 9 bases. The germline CDR1 and CDR2 sequences are LGHNA and YNFKEQ. CDR3 length equals 15 residues. V gave up 5 bases and J gave up 0 bases; unmatched junction bases: 1. The CDR3 DNA reads TGTGCCAGCAGCGACAGGGGGACGAACACCGGGGAGCTGTTTTTT. Translated: CASSDRGTNTGELFF.

The chain carries TRBV6-6 and TRBJ1-2; no clear D gene. Germline loops: CDR1 MNHNY, CDR2 SVGAGI (reference sequence). Trimming left V 4 bases short and J 5 bases short, with 8 bases between. CDR3 length: 12 residues. The CDR3 region has the DNA TGTGCCAGCAGTTTACTCCAATATGGCTACACCTTC. As protein: CASSLLQYGYTF.

The rearrangement links TRBV7-9 to TRBJ2-1; 9 nucleotides line up with TRBD1. Losses at the gene ends were 6 bases for V and 7 bases for J; bases not matched to a gene: 13. The V gene's germline CDR1 is SEHNR and CDR2 FQNEAQ (reference sequence). The CDR3 has 16 amino acids. CDR3 region: CASRISGTGTTNEQFF. The CDR3 DNA sequence: TGTGCCAGCAGGATCTCCGGGACAGGGACGACGAATGAGCAGTTCTTC. The whole variable domain, remainder taken from reference TRBV7-9 and TRBJ2-1, is DTGVSQNPRHKITKRGQNVTFRCDPISEHNRLYWYRQTLGQGPEFLTYFQNEAQLEKSRLLSDRFSAERPKGSFSTLEIQRTEQGDSAMYLCASRISGTGTTNEQFFGPGTRLTVL.

The J gene is TRBJ2-5, the V gene TRBV5-1, with no clear D. The CDR3 contains 14 residues. CDR1 SGHRS and CDR2 YFSETQ come from the germline V gene. Trimming left V 3 bases short and J 0 bases short, with 9 bases between. CDR3 DNA sequence: TGCGCCAGCAGCTCCCCGAACTACCAAGAGACCCAGTACTTC. Translation: CASSSPNYQETQYF.

This chain joins TRBV5-1 and TRBJ2-5; a weak D match, TRBD2 (5 bases). Trimming took 1 base from V and 5 from J, leaving 18 bases between them. The CDR3 sequence is 16 residues long. The germline gives CDR1 SGHRS, CDR2 YFSETQ. CDR3 in DNA: TGCGCCAGCAGCTTGCAGGCACGGGATCCCCAGGAGACCCAGTACTTC. Encoded protein: CASSLQARDPQETQYF.

The V and J genes are TRBV2 and TRBJ1-1; D gene uncertain. The CDR3 covers 13 residues. Germline CDR1 SNHLY, CDR2 FYNNEI. V dropped 8 bases and J dropped 1 base, with 11 bases sitting between them. CDR3 sequence reads: CASLRETNTEAFF. The CDR3 nucleotides read TGTGCCAGCCTCCGGGAGACGAACACTGAAGCTTTCTTT.

The CDR3 region has the DNA TGTGCCAGCAGCCCCCCGGGGGTAGGGAACACTGAAGCTTTCTTT. Translation gives CASSPPGVGNTEAFF. This sequence joins TRBV5-4 and TRBJ1-1, with D tentatively TRBD1 (5 bases). The germline gives CDR1 SGHNT, CDR2 YYREEE (reference sequence). V was trimmed by 4 bases and J by 1 base, leaving 14 bases between them. The CDR3 covers 15 residues.

The V and J genes are TRBV7-7 and TRBJ2-7, with TRBD1 matching 10 bases. This CDR3 is 13 amino acids long. The ends lost 1 base at V and 7 bases at J; junction bases unmatched: 1. Germline V gene lookup returns CDR1 SSHAT and CDR2 FNYEAQ (reference sequence). The CDR3 region is CASSLGTGGEQYF. DNA of the CDR3: TGTGCCAGCAGCTTAGGGACAGGGGGAGAGCAGTACTTC.

V usage is TRBV18 and J usage is TRBJ1-2; TRBD1 is a possible D gene (5 bases). V lost 6 bases and J lost 10, with 21 bases in between. Germline lookup yields CDR1 KGHSH and CDR2 LQKENI. The CDR3 totals 14 residues. Written as DNA, the CDR3 is TGTGCCAGCTCTCCGGGGATAGGGGTGAAGTACTACACCTTC. Protein: CASSPGIGVKYYTF.

This clone was seen only once. This rearrangement joins TRBV2 to TRBJ1-2; weak D call: TRBD1 (5 bases). Germline-derived CDR1 and CDR2 are SNHLY and FYNNEI. V gave up 8 bases and J gave up 7 bases, with 23 bases separating them. The CDR3 is 15 amino acids. The CDR3 loop is CASLNGGGVKGGYTF. The CDR3, as DNA: TGTGCCAGCCTGAACGGGGGAGGTGTAAAAGGTGGCTACACCTTC.

The chain couples TRBV29-1 to TRBJ1-1, with a tentative D call TRBD1 (5 bases). The CDR3 runs 13 residues. Germline V gene sequence: CDR1 SQVTM, CDR2 ANQGSEA. The V end was cut by 0 bases, the J end by 1 base, with 6 bases between. In nucleotides, the CDR3 is TGCAGCGTTGAAGAGACAGAGAACACTGAAGCTTTCTTT. This sequence encodes CSVEETENTEAFF.

The CDR3 nucleotides read TGTGCCAGCAGTGAAAGAAATAGTGGAGGGCGGCACACTGAAGCTTTCTTT. The encoded protein is CASSERNSGGRHTEAFF. The chain has TRBV25-1 and TRBJ1-1; no firm D call. The CDR3 contains 17 residues. V shed 2 bases and J shed 3 bases, with 19 bases lying between them. Germline CDR1 and CDR2: MGHDK and SYGVNS.

A single count supports this clone. CDR3: CASSLDSSLAGGWDEQFF. The CDR3 DNA is TGTGCCAGCAGCTTAGATAGTAGTCTGGCGGGGGGTTGGGATGAGCAGTTCTTC. V is TRBV11-3 and J is TRBJ2-1, with 8 nucleotides matching TRBD2. Germline V gene data show CDR1 as SGHNT and CDR2 as YENEEA. The CDR3 sequence is 18 residues long. Unmatched junction bases numbered 15, after V lost 0 bases and J lost 8 bases.

This clone was seen more than once but under ten times. The V call is TRBV5-1, the J call TRBJ1-1, with 7 bases lining up with TRBD1. The CDR3 contains 13 residues. The V gene's germline CDR1 is SGHRS and CDR2 YFSETQ. The J segment lost 0 bases and the V segment lost 4 bases, leaving 0 bases of the junction unmatched. CDR3 in amino acids: CASSRGLNTEAFF. For the CDR3, the DNA is TGCGCCAGCAGCAGGGGGCTGAACACTGAAGCTTTCTTT.

With regard to this clone: Compared with germline, one end of the junction differs, possibly owing to a read error. This chain uses TRBV18 with TRBJ2-6; TRBD1 aligns across 9 bases. This CDR3 comprises 17 residues. CDR1 is KGHSH, CDR2 LQKENI, per germline. The CDR3 here is CASSPPGTGTGANVLTF. As DNA, the CDR3 is TGTGCCAGCTCGCCACCCGGGACAGGGACTGGGGCCAACGTCCTGACTTTC.

The chain couples TRBV11-3 to TRBJ1-1; no firm D call. Trimming left V 1 base short and J 3 bases short, with 3 bases between. The CDR3 is 12 amino acids. In germline, CDR1 is SGHNT, CDR2 YENEEA. The CDR3 DNA follows: TGTGCCAGCAGCTTAGGAGACACTGAAGCTTTCTTT. Translated: CASSLGDTEAFF.

The chain links TRBV30 to TRBJ2-7, with D uncertain. Germline CDR1 and CDR2: GTSNPN and SVGIG (reference sequence). V was clipped by 2 bases and J by 4 bases, with 12 bases between them. This CDR3 has 13 amino acids. In DNA form, the CDR3 reads TGTGCCTGGAGTAGAGAGGCCGGATACGAGCAGTACTTC. It codes for CAWSREAGYEQYF. The variable domain in full, completed from reference TRBV30 and TRBJ2-7, reads SQTIHQWPATLVQPVGSPLSLECTVEGTSNPNLYWYRQAAGRGLQLLFYSVGIGQISSEVPQNLSASRPQDRQFILSSKKLLLSDSGFYLCAWSREAGYEQYFGPGTRLTVT.

V usage is TRBV30 and J usage is TRBJ1-4; tentative D call: TRBD1 (5 bases). Germline V lookup: CDR1 GTSNPN, CDR2 SVGIG (reference sequence). The CDR3 contains 13 residues. Trimming pared 2 bases from V and 7 bases from J, leaving 11 bases between. Written as DNA, the CDR3 is TGTGCCTGGAGTCCGGACGGGGGTGAAAAACTGTTTTTT. As protein: CAWSPDGGEKLFF.

The table lists this clone with a few counts. V usage is TRBV29-1 and J usage is TRBJ1-2; weak D call: TRBD1 (6 bases). V lost 5 bases to trimming and J lost 0 bases, with 7 bases between them. The CDR3 spans 12 residues. Per germline, CDR1 SQVTM and CDR2 ANQGSEA. The DNA of the CDR3 is TGCAGCGTTTCAGGGGCTAACTATGGCTACACCTTC. It codes for CSVSGANYGYTF. The entire variable domain, with the rest obtained from reference TRBV29-1 and TRBJ1-2, is as follows: SAVISQKPSRDICQRGTSLTIQCQVDSQVTMMFWYRQQPGQSLTLIATANQGSEATYESGFVIDKFPISRPNLTFSTLTVSNMSPEDSSIYLCSVSGANYGYTFGSGTRLTVV.